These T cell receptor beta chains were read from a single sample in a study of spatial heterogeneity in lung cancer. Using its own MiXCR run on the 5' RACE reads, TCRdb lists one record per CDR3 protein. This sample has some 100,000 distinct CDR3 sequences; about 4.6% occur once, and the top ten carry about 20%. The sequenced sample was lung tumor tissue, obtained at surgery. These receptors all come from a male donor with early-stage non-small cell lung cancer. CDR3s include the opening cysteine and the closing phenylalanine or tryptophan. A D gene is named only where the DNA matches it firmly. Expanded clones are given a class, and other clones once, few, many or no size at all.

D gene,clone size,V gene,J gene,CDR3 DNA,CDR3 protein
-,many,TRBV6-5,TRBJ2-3,TGTGCCAGCGGGAGTCAGGCAGATACGCAGTATTTT,CASGSQADTQYF
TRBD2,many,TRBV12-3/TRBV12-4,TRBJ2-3,TGTGCCAGCAGTTTTAGTACTAGCGGGAGAGATACGCAGTATTTT,CASSFSTSGRDTQYF
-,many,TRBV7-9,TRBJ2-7,TGTGCCAGCAGCGAAATCTCTACAGGGACACCTTACGAGCAGTACTTC,CASSEISTGTPYEQYF
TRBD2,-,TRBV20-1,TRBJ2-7,TGCAGTGCCGGGAGGAGTAGGCGCGGCGAGCAGTACTTC,CSAGRSRRGEQYF
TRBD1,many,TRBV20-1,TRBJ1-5,TGCAGTGCCACCAGGGGGAGAAGGCAATATAGCAATCAGCCCCAGCATTTT,CSATRGRRQYSNQPQHF
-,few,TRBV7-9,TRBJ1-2,TGTGCCAGCAGCTTTATAGGGGTTGCCGGCTATGGCTACACCTTC,CASSFIGVAGYGYTF
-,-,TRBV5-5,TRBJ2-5,TGTGCCAGCAGCTTGGAATGGGGGACAGAGACCCAGTACTTC,CASSLEWGTETQYF
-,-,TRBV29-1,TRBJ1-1,TGCAGCGTTTTCGGACAAATGAACACTGAAGATTTCTTT,CSVFGQMNTEDFF
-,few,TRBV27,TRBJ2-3,TGTGCCAGCCGAAAGCTGGGCACAGATACGCAGTATTTT,CASRKLGTDTQYF
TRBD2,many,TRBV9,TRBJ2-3,TGTGCCAGCAGCAAACGACTAGCGGGAGTGGGCACAGATACGCAGTATTTT,CASSKRLAGVGTDTQYF
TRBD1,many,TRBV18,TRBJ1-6,TGTGCCAGCTCAATCGGACAGGGGTGGAGTTCACCCCTCCACTTT,CASSIGQGWSSPLHF
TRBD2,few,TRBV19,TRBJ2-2,TGTGCCAGTAGTCCCAGCGCCGTGCGGGAGTTTGGCGGGGAGCTGTTTTTT,CASSPSAVREFGGELFF
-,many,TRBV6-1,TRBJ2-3,TGTGCCAGCAGTGAAGCGGGTGTAGGAGATACGCAGTATTTT,CASSEAGVGDTQYF
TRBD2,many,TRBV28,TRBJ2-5,TGTGCCAGCAGAGAGACTAGCGGGTTGTGGGCCCAGTACTTC,CASRETSGLWAQYF
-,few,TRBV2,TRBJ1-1,TGTGCCAGCAGTGAATTGACCGCTTTCTTT,CASSELTAFF
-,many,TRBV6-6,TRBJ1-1,TGTGCCAGCAGTCAAATGAACACTGAAGCTTTCTTT,CASSQMNTEAFF
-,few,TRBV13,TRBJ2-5,TGTGCCAGCAGCTTAGTCTGGGGGGCAGTTCAAGAGACCCAGTACTTC,CASSLVWGAVQETQYF
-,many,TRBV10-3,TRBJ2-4,TGTGCCATCAGTGAGGTCGAGGGAGTAAACATTCAGTACTTC,CAISEVEGVNIQYF
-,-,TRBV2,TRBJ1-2,TGTGCCAGCAGCCCCACGCGACAGGCGGGCTATGGCTACACCTTC,CASSPTRQAGYGYTF
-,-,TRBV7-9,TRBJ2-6,TGTGCCAGCAGCTTGCCCGAAGCCCCTGGGGCCAACGTCCTGACTTTC,CASSLPEAPGANVLTF
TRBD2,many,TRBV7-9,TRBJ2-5,TGTGCCAGCAGCTTAGTATTAGCGGGGGAAGAGACCCAGTACTTC,CASSLVLAGEETQYF
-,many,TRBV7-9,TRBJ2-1,TGTGCCAGCAGCCTTGGACAGTACAATGAGCAGTTCTTC,CASSLGQYNEQFF
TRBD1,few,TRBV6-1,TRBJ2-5,TGTGCCACCACTTGGACAGGCCCGATGACCCAGTACTTC,CATTWTGPMTQYF
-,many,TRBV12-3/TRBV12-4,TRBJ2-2,TGTGCCAGCAGATTAGACAGGTCGATCACCGGGGAGCTGTTTTTT,CASRLDRSITGELFF
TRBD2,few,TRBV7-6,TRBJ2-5,TGTGCCAGCAGCATGGGACTAGCGGAGTACCAAGAGACCCAGTACTTC,CASSMGLAEYQETQYF
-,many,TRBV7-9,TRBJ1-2,TGTGCCAGCAGCCACCGACAGTATGGCTACACCTTC,CASSHRQYGYTF
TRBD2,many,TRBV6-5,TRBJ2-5,TGTGCCAGCAGTTACGGGCTAGCGGGCGAAGAGACCCAGTACTTC,CASSYGLAGEETQYF
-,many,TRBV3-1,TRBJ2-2,TGTGCCAGCAGTCGGGACTTCACCGGGGAGCTGTTTTTT,CASSRDFTGELFF
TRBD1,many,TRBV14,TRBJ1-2,TGTGCCAGCAGCTATGCGACAGGGGGCTCGATCTATGGCTACACCTTC,CASSYATGGSIYGYTF
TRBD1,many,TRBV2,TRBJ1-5,TGTGCCAGCAAAGGGGGCGAGAGACAGCCCCAGCATTTT,CASKGGERQPQHF
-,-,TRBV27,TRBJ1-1,TGTGCCTGCATAGGGGAGGGGACTGAAGCTTTCTTT,CACIGEGTEAFF
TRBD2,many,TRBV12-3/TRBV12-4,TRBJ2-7,TGTGCCAGCAGTTGGGGACTAGCGACTCTCGAGCAGTACTTC,CASSWGLATLEQYF
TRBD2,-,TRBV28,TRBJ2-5,TGTGCCAGCAGTCCATCTCTGAGCGGGAGGTGGGAGACCCAGTACTTC,CASSPSLSGRWETQYF
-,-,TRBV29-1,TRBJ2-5,TGCAGCGTTGAATTTGGAGGAAAAGAGACCCAGTACTTC,CSVEFGGKETQYF
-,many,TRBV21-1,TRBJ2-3,TGTGCCAGCACCGGGACTAGCGGGAGGGAAGATACGCAGTATTTT,CASTGTSGREDTQYF
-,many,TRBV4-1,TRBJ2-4,TGCGCCAGCAGCCAATCACCCCCCGACTTCCTAGCCAAAAACATTCAGTACTTC,CASSQSPPDFLAKNIQYF
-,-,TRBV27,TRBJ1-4,TGTGCCAGCAGTACTCGGACTATTGGAGGAAAACTGTTTTTT,CASSTRTIGGKLFF
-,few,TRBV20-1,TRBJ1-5,TGCAGTGCTGAAGGGGATAGCAATCAGCCCCAGCATTTT,CSAEGDSNQPQHF
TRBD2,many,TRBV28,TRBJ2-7,TGTGCCAGCAGTTTATCCCCTATAGGCGCGGGAGTGAGGTCCTACGAGCAGTACTTC,CASSLSPIGAGVRSYEQYF
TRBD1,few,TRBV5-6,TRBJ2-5,TGTGCCAGCAGCTCCTACCGGGACAGGGGTCAGACCCAGTACTTC,CASSSYRDRGQTQYF
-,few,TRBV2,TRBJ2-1,TGTGCCAGCAGTGAATCGAGAGGGGGAAATGAGCAGTTCTTC,CASSESRGGNEQFF
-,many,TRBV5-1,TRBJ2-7,TGCGCCAGCAGCTTGGGACAGACGATTGCCTACGAGCAGTACTTC,CASSLGQTIAYEQYF
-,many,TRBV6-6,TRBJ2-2,TGTGCCACCTCAACGACCAGGAACACCGGGGAGCTGTTTTTT,CATSTTRNTGELFF
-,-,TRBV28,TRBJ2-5,TGTGCCAGCAGCCCTCTCCGGGACGTCCCCTCCCAGTACTTC,CASSPLRDVPSQYF
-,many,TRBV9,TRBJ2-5,TGTGCCAGCAGCGTAGTCCCTGACTTCGAGACCCAGTACTTC,CASSVVPDFETQYF
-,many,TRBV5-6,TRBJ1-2,TGTGCCAGCAGCCATACGGGGGATGGCGGCTACACCTTC,CASSHTGDGGYTF
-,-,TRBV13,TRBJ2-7,TGTGCCAGCAGCGGGGGTAGGTCACGACGCTCTGACGAGCAGTACTTC,CASSGGRSRRSDEQYF
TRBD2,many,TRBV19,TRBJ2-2,TGTGCCAGTACCGATCGCAGCGGGAGCGTCACCGGGGAGCTGTTTTTT,CASTDRSGSVTGELFF
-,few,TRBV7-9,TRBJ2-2,TGTGCCAGCAGCTTAAGCATCCCCGGGGAGCTGTTTTTT,CASSLSIPGELFF
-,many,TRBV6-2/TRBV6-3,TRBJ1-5,TGTGCCAGCGCGGGACATTCCAATCAGCCCCAGCATTTT,CASAGHSNQPQHF
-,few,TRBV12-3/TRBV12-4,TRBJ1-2,TGTGCCAGCAGTCGGGCTGGGACGAGTTGGGGCTACACCTTC,CASSRAGTSWGYTF
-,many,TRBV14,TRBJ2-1,TGTGCCAGCAGCCAAGACGGCGGGGCTCTGAGAAATGAGCAGTTCTTC,CASSQDGGALRNEQFF
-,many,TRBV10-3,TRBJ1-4,TGTGCCATCAGTGAGCTCCAGGGCTACGAAAAACTGTTTTTT,CAISELQGYEKLFF
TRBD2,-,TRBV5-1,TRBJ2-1,TGCGCCAGCAGCTACACGCCGGGACTAGCGGGAGATGAGCAGTTCTTC,CASSYTPGLAGDEQFF
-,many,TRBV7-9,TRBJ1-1,TGTGCCAGCAGCTCCGGGACATTGAACACTGAAGCTTTCTTT,CASSSGTLNTEAFF
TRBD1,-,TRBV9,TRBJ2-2,TGTGCCAGCAGCGTAGGACAGGGGGACGGGAACACCGGGGAGCTGTTTTTT,CASSVGQGDGNTGELFF
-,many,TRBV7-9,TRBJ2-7,TGTGCCAGCAGGAAGGGTCAGGGAACCTACGAGCAGTACTTC,CASRKGQGTYEQYF